Sequencing of this TCR beta chain was carried out in a study of shared clonotypes between healthy human individuals (TCRdb year 2020). For the study in its entirety: A few men and a couple of women, aged 18 to 49 years, made up the cohort. Each donor's leukapheresis produced roughly between roughly 0.9 and 8.9 billion PBMCs. The study deeply sequenced blood TCR repertoires of five healthy adults to estimate repertoire size and the extent of clonotype sharing between individuals. For each donor, CD4 naive and CD4 memory were each given three plates, CD8 naive was given two plates, and CD8 memory was given one plate. Libraries were prepared and TCR repertoires were sequenced by different laboratories using diverse techniques, in order to increase sequencing depth and limit assay-specific biases. Study-wide conclusions, independent of this receptor: Because the study included only a small number of donors, the genetic and exposure-history diversity represented was limited. Compared with non-shared clonotypes, the clonotypes found in all four sorted-subset donors had higher generation probabilities. Larger estimated clonotype richness was generally found for naive subsets than for memory subsets. Sampling was restricted to blood, and TCR repertoires in tissues likely differ from the TCR repertoires found in blood. Pairwise subsampling led to the expectation that sequencing depth would affect the degree of clonotype sharing among donors. Incomplete sequencing was indicated by rarefaction of sorted-subset datasets, despite the large sequencing depth. Sharing across a handful of donors was observed for about 4.8% of naive CD4, over 3% of naive CD8, 2% to 2.5% of memory CD4, and about 0.4% of memory CD8 clonotypes.

Using the deep immunoSEQ assay, TCR CDR3 regions were amplified from genomic DNA by multiplex PCR. For each cell subset, the extracted genomic DNA was distributed evenly across all wells of several immunoSEQ 96-well plates, and each plate served as one replicate. For sorted subsets, approximately 210 ng genomic DNA, equal to tens of thousands of T cell genomes, was loaded into each replicate PCR. Purified libraries were measured with a Qubit 3.0 fluorometer, size-checked on a Bioanalyzer 2100, and measured again with the KAPA Library Quantification kit. Each immunoSEQ 96-well plate was sequenced on its own single-read 150-cycle Illumina NextSeq 550 flow cell. Under the source paper's analysis protocol: Because the immunoSEQ output held only junctional sequences and lacked quality scores, the filtering could not match the filtering applied to full-length reads. Sequences were annotated with PyIR, a Python wrapper for IgBLAST v1.9, and V/J genes and CDR3 were assigned using IMGT germline references. Reads were removed for weak V/J assignments (E-value above 1e-6), missing CDR3, stop codons, out-of-frame junctions, or ambiguous translated residues. V3J clonotypes were defined as sequences sharing an identical inferred V gene, J gene, and CDR3 amino acid sequence. The percentage overlap between two repertoires was calculated by dividing the number of shared unique clonotypes by the size of the smaller repertoire. Richness of each repertoire was evaluated using RTK rarefaction, the Chao1 estimator, and Recon v2.1 estimates of unobserved clonotypes. For all TCRbeta clonotypes obtained by the gDNA method from several donors, generation probabilities were computed with OLGA. TCRdb provides this immuneACCESS table in a form limited to in-frame rearrangements. Some clones are lacking; in checked studies, under half of them reflect an unresolved V gene, and why the rest are absent is not known. V, J and clone size reflect that table, while D and trimming were determined from the DNA. Recorded for this sample are some 630,000 clones; 90% to 97% of them occurred a single time. The top ten clones comprise about 0.12% of the sample.

CD8 naive samples were CD45RO-negative cells positively selected for CCR7, giving a CD45RA+CCR7+ population that excluded TemRA cells. Donors were healthy HIV-negative adults with no recently reported acute infections or vaccinations. All donors were Caucasian adults living in Nashville, Tennessee, USA. Blood was collected by leukapheresis, and PBMCs were isolated by Ficoll-Histopaque density gradient centrifugation and then cryopreserved in liquid nitrogen vapor phase. Analytical flow cytometry was used to check the purity and quantity of every magnetically sorted T cell population. From each sorted fraction, genomic DNA was isolated and quantified by UV absorbance on a Nanodrop 2000c. The germline V gene sets CDR1 to SGHTA and CDR2 to FQGNSA. The CDR3, cysteine through phenylalanine, is 15 amino acids long. Of the read, only the CDR3 DNA is kept; its 45 bases are in frame from base 1. V loses 3 bases, J loses 10 bases, and the germline ends lie 19 bases apart.

Points on this clone: Its specific antigen is unknown. Within one base of it there is no much larger clone, and no base qualities were kept.

The sequence came from a woman aged 25-40 years in good health. Material for sequencing was naive CD8+ T cells sorted from blood. Read against the paper, the sample's cell subset or site label means: CD45RA+CCR7+. The chain links TRBV7-2 with TRBJ2-1; TRBD2 is a weak D gene call, 6 bases matching. Here is the DNA: TGTGCCAGCAGCTTCGTGGCGGGGTACCTGCGCGAGCAGTTCTTC. Translated, this is CASSFVAGYLREQFF.